Listed below are T cell receptor beta chains from one sample, sequenced in a study of blood T cells in healthy people across ages. TCRdb fed the 5' RACE reads into MiXCR, producing one record per CDR3 protein. The sample has under 800,000 distinct CDR3 sequences; around 40% are singletons. The sequenced sample was blood. The receptors stem from a woman in her sixties or seventies in good health. CDR3s include the opening cysteine and the closing phenylalanine or tryptophan. A D gene is named only where the DNA matches it firmly. Size is stated for part of the rows, as once, few or many counts, or as a class when the clone is expanded.

size: .
J: TRBJ2-2
V: TRBV6-2/TRBV6-3
D: TRBD2
DNA: TGTGCCAGCAGTATTATGGCGGGAGCCGGGGAGCTGTTTTTT
CDR3: CASSIMAGAGELFF

size: .
J: TRBJ1-2
V: TRBV25-1
D: .
DNA: TGTGCCAGCAGTGATACAACAGAATACTATGGCTACACCTTC
CDR3: CASSDTTEYYGYTF

size: many
J: TRBJ2-5
V: TRBV10-3
D: .
DNA: TGTGCCATCAGGGGGGTTCTCCAAGAGACCCAGTACTTC
CDR3: CAIRGVLQETQYF

size: few
J: TRBJ2-7
V: TRBV6-5
D: .
DNA: TGTGCCAGCAGTGTCCAGGGTATACCCTACGAGCAGTACTTC
CDR3: CASSVQGIPYEQYF

size: .
J: TRBJ2-6
V: TRBV10-3
D: TRBD1
DNA: TGTGCCATCAGTGTGGGACAGGGGTACTCTGGGGCCAACGTCCTGACTTTC
CDR3: CAISVGQGYSGANVLTF

size: .
J: TRBJ2-2
V: TRBV7-8
D: TRBD2
DNA: TGTGCCAGCAGCGTACTGGGACTAGCGGGGGTCTACACCGGGGAGCTGTTTTTT
CDR3: CASSVLGLAGVYTGELFF

size: .
J: TRBJ2-1
V: TRBV3-1
D: TRBD1
DNA: TGTGCCAGCAGCCAAGGAGTGTCAGGGGGCGGGAATGAGCAGTTCTTC
CDR3: CASSQGVSGGGNEQFF

size: .
J: TRBJ2-1
V: TRBV20-1
D: .
DNA: TGCAGTGCTTCCCTAACAGGGAGGTTTTACAATGAGCAGTTCTTC
CDR3: CSASLTGRFYNEQFF

size: .
J: TRBJ2-5
V: TRBV7-9
D: .
DNA: TGTGCCAGCAGCTTATCCGGGCTCCTGCTGAGCGGAGCCCAAGAGACCCAGTACTTC
CDR3: CASSLSGLLLSGAQETQYF

size: .
J: TRBJ2-2
V: TRBV4-1
D: TRBD2
DNA: TGCGCCAGCAGCTCGGGACTAGCGGCCGGGGAGCTGTTTTTT
CDR3: CASSSGLAAGELFF

size: .
J: TRBJ2-3
V: TRBV29-1
D: TRBD2
DNA: TGCAGCGTTCCCCTGGCGGGAGACGGCACAGATACGCAGTATTTT
CDR3: CSVPLAGDGTDTQYF

size: .
J: TRBJ2-3
V: TRBV14
D: TRBD2
DNA: TGTGCCAGCAGCCAAGCCTGGCTAGCGGGAGGGACTAGCACAGATACGCAGTATTTT
CDR3: CASSQAWLAGGTSTDTQYF

size: .
J: TRBJ1-2
V: TRBV20-1
D: .
DNA: TGCAGTGCTAGCCCTCCAGTGACTAACTATGGCTACACCTTC
CDR3: CSASPPVTNYGYTF

size: few
J: TRBJ2-1
V: TRBV5-1
D: TRBD1
DNA: TGCGCCAGCACCAATCCCGGGACAGGGAATGAGCAGTTCTTC
CDR3: CASTNPGTGNEQFF

size: .
J: TRBJ1-4
V: TRBV18
D: .
DNA: TGTGCCAGCTCACCACCTGGGCAGTTTAATGAAAAACTGTTTTTT
CDR3: CASSPPGQFNEKLFF

size: many
J: TRBJ2-1
V: TRBV29-1
D: TRBD1
DNA: TGCAGCGTCACCCCCGGGACAGGGAACCTATATGAGCAGTTCTTC
CDR3: CSVTPGTGNLYEQFF

size: many
J: TRBJ2-7
V: TRBV7-2
D: .
DNA: TGTGCCAGCAGCTTAGGGGCGGGTAGCTCCTACGAGCAGTACTTC
CDR3: CASSLGAGSSYEQYF

size: .
J: TRBJ1-1
V: TRBV12-3/TRBV12-4
D: .
DNA: TGTGCCAGCAGCTCTAGGAGGGGGGCTGGTGAAGCTTTCTTT
CDR3: CASSSRRGAGEAFF

size: .
J: TRBJ2-7
V: TRBV29-1
D: .
DNA: TGCAGCGCCGTCAGGGGTTCGTACGAGCAGTACTTC
CDR3: CSAVRGSYEQYF

size: .
J: TRBJ2-2
V: TRBV4-1
D: .
DNA: TGCGCCAGCAGCCAAGTGGACATGGGATTTTTCACCGGGGAGCTGTTTTTT
CDR3: CASSQVDMGFFTGELFF

size: .
J: TRBJ2-5
V: TRBV12-3/TRBV12-4
D: .
DNA: TGTGCCAGCAGTTACGGGCCTTTGTTTGAGACCCAGTACTTC
CDR3: CASSYGPLFETQYF

size: many
J: TRBJ2-7
V: TRBV10-3
D: .
DNA: TGTGCCATCAGTGACGAGCCCCTAGGTTCCCAGTACTTC
CDR3: CAISDEPLGSQYF

size: few
J: TRBJ2-1
V: TRBV18
D: TRBD2
DNA: TGTGCCAGCTCACTACGGACTAGCGGGGTTAGTGAGCAGTTCTTC
CDR3: CASSLRTSGVSEQFF

size: .
J: TRBJ2-5
V: TRBV20-1
D: TRBD1
DNA: TGCAGTGCCCCACTCAACAGGGGACAAGAGACCCAGTACTTC
CDR3: CSAPLNRGQETQYF

size: many
J: TRBJ2-1
V: TRBV29-1
D: .
DNA: TGCAGCGTTGAAAATGGGAGACCAGCCGGTGAGCAGTTCTTC
CDR3: CSVENGRPAGEQFF

size: .
J: TRBJ1-1
V: TRBV4-2
D: .
DNA: TGTGCCAGCAGCCTCAGGACTGGGAACACTGAAGCTTTCTTT
CDR3: CASSLRTGNTEAFF

size: .
J: TRBJ2-5
V: TRBV2
D: TRBD1
DNA: TGTGCCAGCACCCGAGGGGGCACAGGGACCCAGTACTTC
CDR3: CASTRGGTGTQYF

size: .
J: TRBJ1-6
V: TRBV12-3/TRBV12-4
D: .
DNA: TGTGCCAGCAGGGATGGGGTTCAGTCACCCCTCCACTTT
CDR3: CASRDGVQSPLHF

size: few
J: TRBJ2-6
V: TRBV10-1
D: .
DNA: TGCGCCAGCAGTGACGGTTACTCTGGGGCCAACGTCCTGACTTTC
CDR3: CASSDGYSGANVLTF

size: .
J: TRBJ1-2
V: TRBV20-1
D: TRBD1
DNA: TGCAGTGCTCGCACAGGGGATGGTGGTTACACCTTC
CDR3: CSARTGDGGYTF